Listed below are T cell receptor beta chains from one sample, sequenced in a study of cytomegalovirus exposure and HLA in healthy donors. Clones were sequenced by immunoSEQ multiplex PCR, and TCRdb holds only the in-frame ones, with some missing. The sample lists around 130,000 clones, 75% to 85% occurring once. The sequenced material came from PBMCs. Source of these receptors: a young woman in good health and CMV-seropositive. Both conserved end residues are part of each CDR3. Fields, in order: V gene, clone size, D gene, J gene, CDR3 protein, CDR3 DNA. The D gene is left open where the match is weak. For some rows the clone size is stated as once, few or many, or as a class when expanded; others skip it.

TRBV19	-	-	TRBJ1-5	CASSWGVNQPQHF	TGTGCCAGTAGTTGGGGAGTTAATCAGCCCCAGCATTTT
TRBV7-2	-	TRBD2	TRBJ2-7	CASSLSGGRYEQYF	TGTGCCAGCAGCTTAAGCGGGGGACGATACGAGCAGTACTTC
TRBV4-1	-	-	TRBJ2-7	CASSGPGQPYEQYF	TGCGCCAGCAGCGGGCCCGGACAGCCGTACGAGCAGTACTTC
TRBV7-9	once	TRBD1	TRBJ1-2	CASSSVGGQGVFGYTF	TGTGCCAGCAGCTCGGTTGGGGGACAGGGGGTATTTGGCTACACCTTC
TRBV19	-	-	TRBJ1-2	CASSIMAVSPPYGYTF	TGTGCCAGTAGTATAATGGCAGTTTCCCCTCCCTATGGCTACACCTTC
TRBV28	-	-	TRBJ1-2	CASSVGGGNYGYTF	TGTGCCAGTTCCGTGGGGGGTGGGAACTATGGCTACACCTTC
TRBV11-2	-	-	TRBJ2-7	CASSLGAMVTYEQYF	TGTGCCAGCAGCTTAGGGGCGATGGTAACCTACGAGCAGTACTTC
TRBV6-4	-	TRBD1	TRBJ2-3	CASSDSDGAGGADTQYF	TGTGCCAGCAGTGACTCTGACGGAGCAGGGGGCGCAGATACGCAGTATTTT
TRBV4-1	-	-	TRBJ2-5	CASSQDIARETQYF	TGCGCCAGCAGCCAAGATATAGCTCGAGAGACCCAGTACTTC
TRBV27	-	-	TRBJ2-1	CASSPGVSSYNEQFF	TGTGCCAGCAGCCCAGGGGTTAGCTCCTACAATGAGCAGTTCTTC
TRBV5-1	-	-	TRBJ2-3	CAGSLTSTDTQYF	TGCGCCGGCAGCTTGACTAGCACAGATACGCAGTATTTT